This entry concerns a single TCR beta chain. Measured with immunoSEQ multiplex PCR; TCRdb has only the in-frame clones, and not every one. The sample yields approximately 200,000 clones, about three quarters seen once. The data originate from a study of blood T cell repertoires in COVID-19. Study details: Sample material is recorded as cDNA or gDNA derived from T cells, B-cell-depleted T cells, or PBMCs.

The CDR3 covers 11 residues. The V gene lost 8 bases and the J gene lost 6 bases, with 11 bases spanning the gap. Looked up from germline, CDR1 is MNHEY and CDR2 is SMNVEV (reference sequence). Recruited during active infection, patients (from Seattle) were subsequently followed longitudinally. The sequence was obtained from a woman of 80 years or more with COVID-19, enrolled during active disease. Material for sequencing was peripheral blood. The chain couples TRBV27 to TRBJ2-7, with D perhaps TRBD2 (6 bases). CDR3 sequence: CASSRGGEQYF. The CDR3, as DNA: TGTGCCAGCTCCCGGGGAGGCGAGCAGTACTTC.